The clone carrying this TCR beta chain was recorded at least ten times. Its target is not known. The CDR3 consists of 15 residues. Germline CDR1 MGHRA, CDR2 YSYEKL. Trimming removed 3 bases from V and 4 bases from J, with 15 bases in between. These data come from a study of Graves' ophthalmopathy and Graves' hyperthyroidism. Study results and limitations: A model built from 13 signatures distinguished ophthalmopathy from stable hyperthyroidism with roughly 90% sensitivity and 81.08% specificity.

Amplified TCR beta CDR3 regions were obtained using RNA transcripts as template. Amplification began with first-round RT-PCR using HTBI primers, then second-round multiplex PCR was performed. A single record per CDR3 protein comes from TCRdb applying MiXCR to the multiplex PCR reads. Here the sample spans some 380,000 distinct CDR3 sequences, 15% being singletons. This clonotype was obtained from a woman younger than 30 with stable Graves' hyperthyroidism. Sequencing was performed on peripheral blood. J is TRBJ1-2 and V is TRBV4-1, with unresolved D. CDR3 loop: CASSHLGPNGYGYTF. In DNA, the CDR3 is TGCGCCAGCAGCCATCTCGGACCCAACGGCTATGGCTACACCTTC.